A selection of T cell receptor beta chains follows, all from one sample in a study of blood T cell repertoires in COVID-19. Measured with immunoSEQ multiplex PCR; TCRdb has only the in-frame clones, and not every one. This table holds approximately 310,000 clones, about 89% found once. Sequenced input: peripheral blood. The receptors were sampled from a woman aged 50 to 60 who had recovered from COVID-19. Both conserved end residues are part of each CDR3. The D gene is left open where the match is weak. Expanded clones get a size class; other rows say once, few or many, or leave the size out.

size	V	D	J	CDR3	DNA
-	TRBV5-4	TRBD1	TRBJ1-4	CASSVQTGGAVGEKLFF	TGTGCCAGCAGCGTCCAGACAGGGGGCGCGGTTGGCGAAAAACTGTTTTTT
-	TRBV19	-	TRBJ2-5	CASSIIAAPLETQYF	TGTGCCAGTAGTATAATAGCGGCGCCCCTTGAGACCCAGTACTTC
-	TRBV7-2	TRBD2	TRBJ2-1	CASSPRGGEQFF	TGTGCCAGCAGCCCGCGGGGGGGTGAGCAGTTCTTC
-	TRBV6-5	TRBD1	TRBJ1-2	CASSSTGGDGYTF	TGTGCCAGCAGTTCGACAGGGGGCGATGGCTACACCTTC
-	TRBV7-8	TRBD2	TRBJ2-1	CASSNLAGGREQFF	TGTGCCAGCAGCAACCTAGCGGGAGGGCGAGAGCAGTTCTTC
-	TRBV2	TRBD2	TRBJ2-3	CASRRGDLTDTQYF	TGTGCCAGCAGGCGGGGGGACCTCACAGATACGCAGTATTTT
-	TRBV15	-	TRBJ1-1	CATSRDFSGEAFF	TGTGCCACCAGCAGAGATTTTAGCGGGGAAGCTTTCTTT
-	TRBV10-2	-	TRBJ2-7	CASSTGVAYEQYF	TGCGCCAGCTCCACGGGGGTAGCCTACGAGCAGTACTTC
-	TRBV12-5	TRBD1	TRBJ1-1	CASGWAGTGDLRSQVGEAFF	TGTGCTAGTGGATGGGCCGGGACAGGGGACCTCCGTTCCCAGGTTGGTGAAGCTTTCTTT
-	TRBV7-8	TRBD1	TRBJ1-1	CASSLGTGGAEAFF	TGTGCCAGCAGCTTAGGGACAGGGGGGGCTGAAGCTTTCTTT
-	TRBV7-8	TRBD1	TRBJ2-2	CASSLRSRGFRSVTGELFF	TGTGCCAGCAGCTTGCGTAGCAGGGGGTTCCGGAGTGTAACCGGGGAGCTGTTTTTT
once	TRBV6-2/TRBV6-3	TRBD2	TRBJ2-7	CASSGETSGRPLSSYEQYF	TGTGCCAGCAGTGGGGAGACTAGCGGGAGGCCCCTTAGCTCCTACGAGCAGTACTTC
-	TRBV6-6	TRBD2	TRBJ2-3	CASSYSSAGAGDTQYF	TGTGCCAGCAGTTACTCTTCAGCGGGAGCGGGAGATACGCAGTATTTT
-	TRBV30	-	TRBJ1-1	CAWMGGPNTEAFF	TGTGCCTGGATGGGGGGACCGAACACTGAAGCTTTCTTT
once	TRBV19	TRBD2	TRBJ2-1	CASTKTGTRDNEQFF	TGTGCCAGTACCAAAACCGGGACTAGGGATAATGAGCAGTTCTTC
-	TRBV2	-	TRBJ1-3	CASRGHSSGNTIYF	TGTGCCAGCCGGGGACATAGCTCTGGAAACACCATATATTTT
-	TRBV28	-	TRBJ1-1	CASITPLNTEAFF	TGTGCCAGCATAACTCCCTTGAACACTGAAGCTTTCTTT
-	TRBV5-6	-	TRBJ2-7	CASSRPERGDYEQYF	TGTGCCAGCAGCCGCCCCGAGCGCGGTGACTACGAGCAGTACTTC
-	TRBV19	-	TRBJ2-7	CASSTGNLYEQYF	TGTGCCAGTAGTACGGGTAATCTCTACGAGCAGTACTTC
-	TRBV9	TRBD1	TRBJ2-1	CASSVGTGFYNEQFF	TGTGCCAGCAGCGTAGGGACAGGGTTTTACAATGAGCAGTTCTTC
once	TRBV9	TRBD1	TRBJ2-7	CASSKRDRGDYEQYF	TGTGCCAGCAGCAAACGGGACAGGGGAGACTACGAGCAGTACTTC
-	TRBV30	TRBD1	TRBJ2-5	CAYRTGGAETQYF	TGTGCCTACCGGACAGGGGGCGCGGAGACCCAGTACTTC
-	TRBV24-1	-	TRBJ1-2	CAASSNYGYTF	TGTGCCGCCAGCAGTAACTATGGCTACACCTTC
-	TRBV10-2	-	TRBJ1-5	CASSDGGGRQPQHF	TGCGCCAGCAGTGATGGGGGGGGAAGGCAGCCCCAGCATTTT
-	TRBV5-1	TRBD1	TRBJ2-2	CASSLGQGAQNTGELFF	TGCGCCAGCAGCTTGGGACAGGGGGCGCAGAACACCGGGGAGCTGTTTTTT
-	TRBV18	TRBD1	TRBJ1-1	CASSPGTGRGTEAFF	TGTGCCAGCTCACCCGGGACAGGGAGGGGGACTGAAGCTTTCTTT
once	TRBV18	-	TRBJ2-1	CASSPPDRGSYNEQFF	TGTGCCAGCTCACCACCCGATCGGGGCTCCTACAATGAGCAGTTCTTC
-	TRBV2	TRBD1	TRBJ1-5	CASSADRASNQPQHF	TGTGCCAGCAGTGCAGACAGGGCTAGCAATCAGCCCCAGCATTTT
-	TRBV3-1/TRBV3-2	-	TRBJ2-3	CASSQDWAGADTQYF	TGTGCCAGCAGCCAAGATTGGGCAGGGGCAGATACGCAGTATTTT
-	TRBV7-8	TRBD2	TRBJ2-2	CASSALAGGGTGELFF	TGTGCCAGCAGCGCACTAGCGGGGGGGGGCACCGGGGAGCTGTTTTTT
-	TRBV10-1	TRBD2	TRBJ2-3	CASSRDYRDTQYF	TGCGCCAGCAGTAGGGACTACCGAGATACGCAGTATTTT
-	TRBV6-5	-	TRBJ2-1	CASSLARGNYNEQFF	TGTGCCAGCAGCCTTGCCAGAGGGAACTACAATGAGCAGTTCTTC
once	TRBV11-2	-	TRBJ1-5	CASSPGGGGAQPQHF	TGTGCCAGCAGCCCTGGGGGTGGGGGGGCTCAGCCCCAGCATTTT
-	TRBV4-3	-	TRBJ1-2	CASSQNVHSKNYGYTF	TGCGCCAGCAGCCAAAATGTTCACAGTAAAAACTATGGCTACACCTTC
-	TRBV4-1	TRBD1	TRBJ2-5	CASSRAQGGLQETQYF	TGCGCCAGCAGCCGAGCACAGGGGGGCTTACAAGAGACCCAGTACTTC
-	TRBV10-2	TRBD1	TRBJ2-2	CASTSPRDRGFRELFF	TGCGCCAGCACCAGCCCCCGGGACAGGGGTTTCAGGGAGCTGTTTTTT
-	TRBV4-3	-	TRBJ2-2	CASSQRLRGEGAGELFF	TGCGCCAGCAGCCAAAGGCTTCGCGGGGAAGGAGCCGGGGAGCTGTTTTTT
-	TRBV7-7	TRBD1	TRBJ2-1	CASSPTSPGQTYNEQFF	TGTGCTAGCAGTCCCACCTCACCGGGACAGACATACAATGAGCAGTTCTTC
once	TRBV7-2	-	TRBJ2-3	CASSLEGVSDTQYF	TGTGCCAGCAGCTTAGAGGGGGTATCCGATACGCAGTATTTT
few	TRBV3-1/TRBV3-2	-	TRBJ1-4	CASSQAGYGEKLFF	TGTGCCAGCAGCCAAGCGGGGTACGGAGAAAAACTGTTTTTT
-	TRBV20-1	TRBD2	TRBJ2-5	CSASSALAGGRETQYF	TGCAGTGCTAGTTCCGCCTTAGCGGGGGGGCGGGAGACCCAGTACTTC